The 21 T cell receptor beta chains below were found in one sample sequenced in a study of cytomegalovirus exposure and HLA in healthy donors (TCRdb year 2017). Library creation used the immunoSEQ multiplex PCR assay. A mixture of 60 forward primers for TCR Vbeta segments and 13 reverse primers for TCR Jbeta segments was used in the multiplex PCR. The immuneACCESS repertoire file appears here via TCRdb, limited to in-frame rearrangements. These files lack a portion of the clones; in checked studies, under half of the deficit traces to unresolved V genes, and the cause of the others is not known. The sample records under 200,000 clones, roughly 80% of which are singletons. 8.5% of the sample goes to the ten largest clones. Sequenced input: PBMCs. Source of these receptors: a male donor in good health and CMV-seropositive.

The rearrangement joins TRBV5-8 to TRBJ2-5; no clear D gene. The CDR3 runs 14 residues. V shed 0 bases and J shed 1 base, with 7 bases lying between them. Germline V gives CDR1 SGHTS, CDR2 YDEGEE. CDR3 sequence (DNA): TGTGCCAGCAGCTTGGAAACAGTCCAAGAGACCCAGTACTTC. It codes for CASSLETVQETQYF.

This clone has a single count. J is TRBJ1-2 and V is TRBV7-9; tentative D call: TRBD1 (5 bases). Deletions cut 0 bases from V and 10 bases from J, with 9 bases between. Germline assignment: CDR1 SEHNR and CDR2 FQNEAQ (reference sequence). The CDR3 runs to 12 residues. CDR3 bases: TGTGCCAGCAGCTTAGCTCAGGGCCTCTACACCTTC. Residues: CASSLAQGLYTF. Full variable domain (missing parts from reference TRBV7-9 and TRBJ1-2): DTGVSQNPRHKITKRGQNVTFRCDPISEHNRLYWYRQTLGQGPEFLTYFQNEAQLEKSRLLSDRFSAERPKGSFSTLEIQRTEQGDSAMYLCASSLAQGLYTFGSGTRLTVV.

This clone was seen only once. J is TRBJ1-1 and V is TRBV9; 7 nucleotides align to TRBD1. The junction had 11 bases not matched to a gene; V was cut back by 3 bases and J by 3 bases. The CDR3 has 16 amino acids. CDR1 is SGDLS and CDR2 is YYNGEE in the germline V gene. CDR3 sequence: CASSGQGLGLDTEAFF. CDR3 bases: TGTGCCAGCAGCGGACAGGGCTTGGGGCTTGACACTGAAGCTTTCTTT.

Points on this clone: A read error may account for a junction end that differs from germline. This chain connects TRBV7-9 to TRBJ2-5, with no clear D. This CDR3 spans 12 amino acids. Looked up from germline, CDR1 is SEHNR and CDR2 is FQNEAQ (reference sequence). This CDR3 reads CASGFVQETQYF. The CDR3 DNA reads as TGTGCCAGCGGCTTTGTACAAGAGACCCAGTACTTC.

V gene TRBV7-2 combines with J gene TRBJ1-2; 10 nucleotides agree with TRBD1. The CDR3 loop spans 15 amino acids. Germline values: CDR1 SGHTA, CDR2 FQGNSA. V was clipped by 4 bases and J by 6 bases; unmatched bases: 8. CDR3 DNA sequence: TGTGCCAGCAGCTCCCCTCCGGGACAGGGGAATGGCTACACCTTC. Protein sequence: CASSSPPGQGNGYTF.

The genes are TRBV7-2 and TRBJ1-3; D ambiguous. This CDR3 is built from 15 residues. Per germline, CDR1 SGHTA and CDR2 FQGNSA. The V end lost 8 bases, the J end lost 0 bases, and 14 bases lay between the germline ends. The CDR3 nucleotides read TGTGCCAGCGCGGTAGGTCCGACCTCTGGAAACACCATATATTTT. Translated: CASAVGPTSGNTIYF.

In this sample, this clone turned up a few times. This chain links TRBV5-1 with TRBJ2-7; D possibly corresponds to TRBD1 (6 bases). This CDR3 spans 12 amino acids. V was trimmed by 2 bases and J by 6 bases, leaving 9 bases between them. Germline V gene sequence: CDR1 SGHRS, CDR2 YFSETQ. In DNA, the CDR3 is TGCGCCAGCAGCTTTGTAGGGGGCGAGCAGTACTTC. It is translated as CASSFVGGEQYF.

This clone appeared a few times. This chain joins TRBV11-2 and TRBJ1-1, with 7 positions matching TRBD1. Trimming cost V 2 bases and J 2 bases; bases outside gene matches: 2. Germline assignment: CDR1 SGHAT and CDR2 FQNNGV. The CDR3 is 14 amino acids. The CDR3 sequence: CASSLRQGNTEAFF. The CDR3 nucleotides are TGTGCCAGCAGCTTAAGACAGGGCAACACTGAAGCTTTCTTT.

The CDR3 DNA is TGTGCCAGCAGGCGGGACTTCAACACCGGGGAGCTGTTTTTT. Translated, it gives CASRRDFNTGELFF. This chain links TRBV7-2 with TRBJ2-2, with D tentatively TRBD2 (6 bases). This CDR3 has 14 amino acids. Germline V gene sequence: CDR1 SGHTA, CDR2 FQGNSA. Trimming removed 6 bases at V and 2 bases at J, with 10 bases between.

The J gene is TRBJ1-4, the V gene TRBV27, with D possibly being TRBD1 (6 bases). Germline CDR1 is MNHEY and CDR2 is SMNVEV (reference sequence). V was shortened by 5 bases and J by 7 bases, with 11 bases between the two germline ends. The CDR3 is 13 residues long. The CDR3 DNA reads TGTGCCAGCAGTACCCCGGACAGTGAAAAACTGTTTTTT. Its protein product is CASSTPDSEKLFF.

The chain employs TRBV30 and TRBJ2-6, with a possible D match to TRBD1 (6 bases). Trimming shortened V by 6 bases and J by 4 bases, and 13 bases separated the two germline ends. The length of the CDR3 is 14 residues. The germline CDR1 and CDR2 sequences are GTSNPN and SVGIG (reference sequence). The chain's CDR3 is CACTGYLGANVLTF. The CDR3 DNA reads as TGTGCCTGTACAGGGTACTTAGGGGCCAACGTCCTGACTTTC.

This clone was detected a few times. The rearrangement links TRBV27 to TRBJ2-2, with D possibly matching TRBD1 (6 bases). The germline gives CDR1 MNHEY, CDR2 SMNVEV (reference sequence). Trimming pared 5 bases from V and 5 bases from J, leaving 12 bases between. The CDR3 is 14 residues long. The CDR3 coding sequence is TGTGCCAGCAGTCCGACGCAGGGGACCGGGGAGCTGTTTTTT. Translation gives CASSPTQGTGELFF.

The V gene is TRBV27, the J gene TRBJ1-4; a weak D match, TRBD1 (6 bases). The CDR3 is 14 amino acids. Trimming left V 3 bases short and J 8 bases short, with 13 bases between. The germline gives CDR1 MNHEY, CDR2 SMNVEV (reference sequence). CDR3 coding DNA: TGTGCCAGCAGTTTTCGGGGGGCTTGGGAAAAACTGTTTTTT. The encoded protein is CASSFRGAWEKLFF.

This clone appeared a single time. The V gene is TRBV15, the J gene TRBJ2-3, with TRBD2 matching 11 bases. Per the germline V gene, CDR1 is LNHNV and CDR2 is YYDKDF (reference sequence). The CDR3 covers 16 residues. The V and J ends lost 0 bases and 7 bases, in that order; junction bases with no gene match: 6. In DNA form, the CDR3 reads TGTGCCACCAGCAGAGATGAACTAGCGGGGGCTAATACGCAGTATTTT. As protein: CATSRDELAGANTQYF.

This chain uses TRBV7-9 with TRBJ2-1; 9 bases line up with TRBD1. This CDR3 region has 15 residues. Germline CDR1 reads SEHNR; CDR2 reads FQNEAQ (reference sequence). The ends lost 7 bases at V and 6 bases at J; junction bases unmatched: 10. The CDR3 DNA is TGTGCCAGCACCTACCGGGGGGACAGGGCCAATGAGCAGTTCTTC. The encoded protein is CASTYRGDRANEQFF. Based on the CDR3 plus reference TRBV7-9 and TRBJ2-1, the full variable domain is DTGVSQNPRHKITKRGQNVTFRCDPISEHNRLYWYRQTLGQGPEFLTYFQNEAQLEKSRLLSDRFSAERPKGSFSTLEIQRTEQGDSAMYLCASTYRGDRANEQFFGPGTRLTVL.

The V and J genes are TRBV7-2 and TRBJ2-5; D remains unclear. The closer fit of TRBJ2-7 to the DNA end suggests the J call may be wrong. CDR1 is SGHTA, CDR2 FQGNSA, per germline. There are 13 residues in the CDR3. In nucleotides, the CDR3 is TGTGCCAGCAGTCCCGAGGATTACTACGAGCAGTACTTC. The encoded protein is CASSPEDYYEQYF.

The chain recombines TRBV10-3 with TRBJ2-7; 7 positions match TRBD1. V was pared by 8 bases and J by 3 bases, with 10 bases of the junction left unmatched. CDR3 size: 14 residues. Germline lookup yields CDR1 ENHRY and CDR2 SYGVKD. CDR3 residues: CAIPPGTEFYEQYF. The CDR3 nucleotides are TGTGCCATCCCCCCCGGGACAGAGTTCTACGAGCAGTACTTC.

There are a few counts of this clone. V is TRBV7-2 and J is TRBJ1-5; TRBD1 matches 10 bases. The CDR3 sequence is 15 residues long. Germline V lookup: CDR1 SGHTA, CDR2 FQGNSA. V gave up 1 base and J gave up 9 bases; unmatched junction bases: 6. The CDR3 DNA reads TGTGCCAGCAGCTTAGGTGGGGACAGGGGCGCGCCCCAGCATTTT. This gives the protein CASSLGGDRGAPQHF. The full variable domain, in which reference TRBV7-2 and TRBJ1-5 provide the parts outside the CDR3, is GAGVSQSPSNKVTEKGKDVELRCDPISGHTALYWYRQSLGQGLEFLIYFQGNSAPDKSGLPSDRFSAERTGGSVSTLTIQRTQQEDSAVYLCASSLGGDRGAPQHFGDGTRLSIL.

This chain connects TRBV5-6 to TRBJ2-2, with D possibly being TRBD1 (6 bases). With 2 bases removed from V and 15 bases from J, the gap between germline ends came to 14 bases. The CDR3 contains 12 residues. Germline V gene sequence: CDR1 SGHDT, CDR2 YYEEEE. The CDR3 protein is CASSFGTRFLFF. The CDR3 DNA is TGTGCCAGCAGCTTCGGGACAAGGTTTTTGTTTTTT.

The chain recombines TRBV28 with TRBJ1-5; D gene ambiguous. This CDR3 has 17 amino acids. V dropped 3 bases and J dropped 4 bases, with 19 bases sitting between them. Germline CDR1 MDHEN, CDR2 SYDVKM. The CDR3 nucleotides read TGTGCCAGCAGTTTCCTTTCGTTCCAACAGACAAATCAGCCCCAGCATTTT. As protein: CASSFLSFQQTNQPQHF.

This chain joins TRBV7-2 and TRBJ2-7; D unclear. Germline lookup yields CDR1 SGHTA and CDR2 FQGNSA. This CDR3 contains 14 residues. The V end was cut by 2 bases, the J end by 0 bases, with 8 bases between. The CDR3 sequence is CASSLQQSSYEQYF. CDR3 bases: TGTGCCAGCAGCTTACAACAGAGCTCCTACGAGCAGTACTTC.